Each of the 9 T cell receptor beta chains below was sequenced from the same sample in a study of T-cell reconstitution after alpha-beta-depleted transplantation in children. Library preparation (for TCRbeta) was performed with unique molecular identifiers. Each CDR3 protein gets one entry after TCRdb re-called the PCR reads with MiXCR. The sample lists about 200,000 distinct CDR3 sequences; about 6.6% were seen once. The source was PBMCs, collected before TCRalphabeta/CD19-depleted stem cell transplant. These receptors were obtained from a boy aged 2 to 10 with acute lymphoblastic leukemia, due to receive a stem cell transplant.

This clonotype occurred many times. This chain links TRBV10-3 with TRBJ2-3; 7 bases line up with TRBD2. The CDR3 is 13 residues long. Germline assignment: CDR1 ENHRY and CDR2 SYGVKD. V gave up 7 bases and J gave up 1 base; unmatched junction bases: 2. This CDR3 is CAITAGGTDTQYF. DNA of the CDR3: TGTGCCATCACTGCGGGGGGCACAGATACGCAGTATTTT.

With respect to this clonotype: A much larger clone is a single base away; this may be a read error. The CDR3 bases are TGCAGTGCGGAAATTAGCGGGAGGGTTTACAATGAGCAGTTCTTC. It specifies CSAEISGRVYNEQFF. The chain uses TRBV20-1 and TRBJ2-1; 11 bases agree with TRBD2. Trimming at V came to 6 bases and at J to 4 bases, leaving 8 bases not matched to a gene. Germline V lookup: CDR1 DFQATT, CDR2 SNEGSKA (reference sequence). This CDR3 has 15 residues.

This clonotype has at least ten counts. V and J are TRBV10-3 and TRBJ2-1; the D gene could be TRBD1 or TRBD2 (6 bases each). The CDR3 contains 13 residues. The V end lost 4 bases, the J end lost 8 bases, and 12 bases lay between the germline ends. CDR1 ENHRY and CDR2 SYGVKD come from the germline V gene. The CDR3 DNA reads TGTGCCATCAGTGCAGTGGGGGGCCATGAGCAGTTCTTC. This codes for CAISAVGGHEQFF.

In this sample, this clonotype turned up many times. This chain connects TRBV20-1 to TRBJ2-7; D is tentatively TRBD1 or TRBD2 (5 bases each). This CDR3 is built from 16 residues. Germline CDR1 is DFQATT and CDR2 is SNEGSKA (reference sequence). Deletions cut 3 bases from V and 1 base from J, with 19 bases between. The DNA of the CDR3 is TGCAGTGCTAGGGGGCTGAGGGGATTGTCGTCCTACGAGCAGTACTTC. As protein: CSARGLRGLSSYEQYF.

This clonotype was seen at least ten times. The gene calls are TRBV12-3 or TRBV12-4 and TRBJ1-2; D perhaps matches TRBD1 (6 bases). Trimming took 5 bases from V and 5 from J, leaving 12 bases between them. The CDR3 spans 13 residues. CDR3 in amino acids: CASSLGQRYGYTF. In nucleotides, the CDR3 is TGTGCCAGCAGTCTAGGACAGAGATATGGCTACACCTTC.

The sample holds many counts of this clonotype. The V gene is TRBV5-1, the J gene TRBJ2-7; D is uncertain. CDR3 length equals 12 residues. Trimming pared 0 bases from V and 5 bases from J, leaving 6 bases between. Germline V lookup: CDR1 SGHRS, CDR2 YFSETQ. CDR3 in DNA: TGCGCCAGCAGCTTGGGGACCCACGAGCAGTACTTC. Translation: CASSLGTHEQYF.

This clonotype was observed at least ten times. The chain joins TRBV5-1 to TRBJ2-1; D unclear. V lost 0 bases to trimming and J lost 9 bases, with 4 bases between them. Germline CDR1 SGHRS, CDR2 YFSETQ. The CDR3 loop spans 11 amino acids. The CDR3 spells CASSLESEQFF. The CDR3, as DNA: TGCGCCAGCAGCTTGGAGTCTGAGCAGTTCTTC.

The chain has TRBV5-1 and TRBJ2-2; 9 bases map to TRBD1. Germline lookup yields CDR1 SGHRS and CDR2 YFSETQ. Germline trimming cut 5 bases from V and 6 bases from J; bases unmatched to any gene: 8. The CDR3 has 15 residues. CDR3 DNA sequence: TGCGCCAGCAGGCCCCAAGGACAGGGGTCCGGGGAGCTGTTTTTT. It is translated as CASRPQGQGSGELFF.

This clonotype was seen repeatedly, ten times or more. The rearrangement links TRBV5-1 to TRBJ1-1; D not resolved. V shed 0 bases and J shed 5 bases, with 11 bases lying between them. The germline CDR1 and CDR2 sequences are SGHRS and YFSETQ. The CDR3 has 14 amino acids. CDR3 DNA sequence: TGCGCCAGCAGCTTGGCGCAAACTTCGACTGAAGCTTTCTTT. Translating it yields CASSLAQTSTEAFF. The complete variable domain, with remaining parts taken from reference TRBV5-1 and TRBJ1-1, reads KAGVTQTPRYLIKTRGQQVTLSCSPISGHRSVSWYQQTPGQGLQFLFEYFSETQRNKGNFPGRFSGRQFSNSRSEMNVSTLELGDSALYLCASSLAQTSTEAFFGQGTRLTVV.